Following are 15 T cell receptor beta chains from one sample sequenced in a study of blood T cell repertoires in COVID-19. TCRdb keeps only in-frame clones here, not all; method: immunoSEQ multiplex PCR. Of around 300,000 clones in the sample, roughly 90% were seen once. The specimen sequenced was PBMCs or T cells enriched from blood (not recorded which). These TCRs come from a woman between 18 and 30 years old with acute COVID-19.

The V and J genes are TRBV29-1 and TRBJ1-1, with D maybe TRBD1 (5 bases). This CDR3 spans 13 amino acids. Germline V CDR1 and CDR2: SQVTM, ANQGSEA. The V end was cut by 7 bases, the J end by 0 bases, with 12 bases between. CDR3 region: CSGGGVMNTEAFF. CDR3 DNA sequence: TGCAGCGGGGGCGGAGTAATGAACACTGAAGCTTTCTTT.

This CDR3 reads CASTRQDISYGYTF. In nucleotides, the CDR3 is TGTGCCAGCACCCGCCAGGATATAAGCTATGGCTACACCTTC. The rearrangement links TRBV28 to TRBJ1-2; D is undetermined. Germline V gene lookup returns CDR1 MDHEN and CDR2 SYDVKM. The ends were cut back, 7 bases at V and 4 bases at J, with 16 bases in the middle. The length of the CDR3 is 14 residues.

This rearrangement joins TRBV28 to TRBJ1-2, with 8 bases lining up with TRBD1. With 7 bases clipped from V and 6 bases from J, the junction kept 10 bases outside the gene matches. CDR3 length: 14 amino acids. Germline CDR1 and CDR2: MDHEN and SYDVKM. CDR3: CASKRTGRAHGYTF. The CDR3 region has the DNA TGTGCCAGCAAAAGGACAGGGCGGGCCCATGGCTACACCTTC.

J is TRBJ2-7 and V is TRBV19, with D tentatively TRBD1 (5 bases). The V gene lost 3 bases and the J gene lost 3 bases, with 15 bases spanning the gap. The CDR3 is 15 amino acids. Per the germline V gene, CDR1 is LNHDA and CDR2 is SQIVND (reference sequence). The CDR3, as DNA: TGTGCCAGTAGTATGGCGAAGGGGTGGGGCTACGAGCAGTACTTC. It codes for CASSMAKGWGYEQYF. Combining the CDR3 with reference TRBV19 and TRBJ2-7 gives the whole variable domain DGGITQSPKYLFRKEGQNVTLSCEQNLNHDAMYWYRQDPGQGLRLIYYSQIVNDFQKGDIAEGYSVSREKKESFPLTVTSAQKNPTAFYLCASSMAKGWGYEQYFGPGTRLTVT.

The CDR3 here is CASSSDRGTYNEQFF. CDR3 nucleotide sequence: TGTGCCAGCAGCTCTGACAGGGGAACCTACAATGAGCAGTTCTTC. The chain has TRBV5-6 and TRBJ2-1; 8 nucleotides agree with TRBD1. Germline V lookup: CDR1 SGHDT, CDR2 YYEEEE. This CDR3 region has 15 residues. V lost 3 bases, J lost 2 bases, and 4 bases stayed unmatched.

The rearrangement uses TRBV6-4 and TRBJ2-2; D possibly corresponds to TRBD1 (5 bases). Germline V gene data show CDR1 as MRHNA and CDR2 as SNTAGT. Trimming cost V 6 bases and J 6 bases, with 14 bases left between them. This CDR3 contains 14 residues. The DNA of the CDR3 is TGTGCCAGCAGGGGGCATCGCGGTGCCGGGGAGCTGTTTTTT. Protein sequence: CASRGHRGAGELFF.

This chain links TRBV24-1 with TRBJ1-1; TRBD1 might be the D (5 bases). This CDR3 contains 12 residues. The ends were cut back, 12 bases at V and 0 bases at J, with 10 bases in the middle. The germline V gene encodes CDR1 KGHDR and CDR2 SFDVKD. The CDR3 loop reads CAARGMNTEAFF. CDR3 DNA: TGTGCCGCCCGGGGGATGAACACTGAAGCTTTCTTT.

The chain is built from TRBV18 and TRBJ1-1; D is ambiguous. Trimming took 2 bases from V and 1 from J, leaving 5 bases between them. The CDR3 is 13 residues long. Germline lookup yields CDR1 KGHSH and CDR2 LQKENI. The CDR3 loop reads CASSPLRNTEAFF. CDR3 in DNA: TGTGCCAGCTCACCATTGAGGAACACTGAAGCTTTCTTT.

A few counts support this clone. V is TRBV6-5 and J is TRBJ2-1, with 9 bases matching TRBD2. V shed 8 bases and J 4 bases; nucleotides not matched to a gene: 6. CDR3 size: 14 residues. Germline V gene sequence: CDR1 MNHEY, CDR2 SVGAGI. CDR3 nucleotides: TGTGCCAGCCAGGGACTAGCAGAATACAATGAGCAGTTCTTC. It is translated as CASQGLAEYNEQFF.

This chain connects TRBV21-1 to TRBJ1-5; TRBD1 reflects the table's D call only, with no check against the DNA. TRBV21-1 is a pseudogene. The CDR3 sequence is 16 residues long. The CDR3 spells CASSQSAGVSNQPQHF. The DNA for the CDR3 is TGTGCCAGCAGTCAATCGGCAGGGGTGAGCAATCAGCCCCAGCATTTT.

The CDR3 loop reads CSVAGQYTEAFF. In DNA form, the CDR3 reads TGCAGCGTTGCCGGACAATACACTGAAGCTTTCTTT. The chain links TRBV29-1 to TRBJ1-1; D perhaps matches TRBD1 (5 bases). Germline CDR1 reads SQVTM; CDR2 reads ANQGSEA. This CDR3 is 12 amino acids long. With 4 bases removed from V and 3 bases from J, the gap between germline ends came to 9 bases.

The rearrangement uses TRBV12-3 or TRBV12-4 and TRBJ2-7, with 10 bases identical to TRBD1. The J segment lost 6 bases and the V segment lost 6 bases, leaving 5 bases of the junction unmatched. CDR3 length equals 13 residues. The CDR3 DNA is TGTGCCAGCAGCCGGGACAGGGGTCGCGAGCAGTACTTC. Amino acids: CASSRDRGREQYF.

This clone was recorded once. The chain combines TRBV7-8 with TRBJ1-2; TRBD1 agrees at 9 bases. Germline lookup yields CDR1 SGHVS and CDR2 FQNEAQ. CDR3 length equals 16 residues. V shed 3 bases and J 9 bases; nucleotides not matched to a gene: 14. Here the CDR3 reads CASSFTGTGTYMSYTF. The CDR3 DNA reads TGTGCCAGCAGCTTTACTGGGACAGGGACCTATATGAGCTACACCTTC.

This sequence joins TRBV7-2 and TRBJ1-6; 8 bases fit TRBD1. V was pared by 4 bases and J by 6 bases, with 2 bases of the junction left unmatched. From germline, CDR1 is SGHTA and CDR2 FQGNSA. There are 14 residues in the CDR3. In DNA, the CDR3 is TGTGCCAGCAGCTCGACAGGGGTTAATTCACCCCTCCACTTT. It is translated as CASSSTGVNSPLHF.

In this sample, this clone turned up once. The chain is built from TRBV27 and TRBJ2-7; 7 positions agree with TRBD1. This CDR3 contains 15 residues. Germline loops: CDR1 MNHEY, CDR2 SMNVEV (reference sequence). Unmatched junction bases numbered 6, after V lost 4 bases and J lost 0 bases. CDR3 DNA sequence: TGTGCCAGCAGTTCCAGACAGGGCAGCTCCTACGAGCAGTACTTC. Its translation: CASSSRQGSSYEQYF.